This T cell receptor (beta chain) was identified in a study of beta chain features in type 1 diabetes. Per germline, CDR1 MDHEN and CDR2 SYDVKM. Trimming removed 6 bases from V and 2 bases from J; junction bases left unmatched: 1. The CDR3 is 14 residues long. Expressed TCRB transcripts were sequenced, since all the RNA that had been isolated was reverse transcribed. Libraries were prepared by immunoSEQ multiplex PCR; TCRdb keeps only in-frame clonotypes and omits some of them. In the table there are approximately 300,000 clones, 8% to 13% of which are singletons. This sequence was found in a woman in her twenties or thirties in good health. The chain employs TRBV28 and TRBJ1-2; 12 nucleotides agree with TRBD1. Sample: naive CD4+ T cells from blood. The DNA for the CDR3 is TGTGCCAGCAGCGGGACAGGGGGCAACTATGGCTACACCTTC. Residues: CASSGTGGNYGYTF.